The rows below give T cell receptor beta chains drawn from one sample of a study of a mutant IDH1 vaccine in newly diagnosed glioma. These receptors have no identified antigens. Using immunoSEQ multiplex PCR, the repertoire was profiled, and TCRdb retains in-frame clones only, with some absent. The table shows approximately 43,000 clones, with more than 80% occurring only once. This specimen consisted of PBMCs, obtained from a glioma patient whose treatment included an IDH1 peptide vaccine. Receptor source: a man in his forties with glioma. CDR3s leave out the opening cysteine and the closing phenylalanine or tryptophan. Size tells how often a clone was seen (once, few, many) or the class of an expanded clone, and some rows leave it out.

v_gene: TRBV2; abundance: .; CDR3aa: ASSKLAGVADTQY
v_gene: TRBV5-4; abundance: .; CDR3aa: ASSLGGAIGGNTIY
v_gene: TRBV7-9; abundance: .; CDR3aa: ASSLGTAYTQY
v_gene: TRBV7-9; abundance: .; CDR3aa: ASSLATVVGGDGYT
v_gene: TRBV30; abundance: once; CDR3aa: AWSVKLAVSEAF
v_gene: TRBV4-2; abundance: .; CDR3aa: ASSPGDFTTNEKLF
v_gene: TRBV7-2; abundance: .; CDR3aa: ASSPAGVEANYGYT
v_gene: TRBV5-1; abundance: .; CDR3aa: ASSLGTSGNYEQY
v_gene: TRBV15; abundance: .; CDR3aa: ATSRDPRNQETQY
v_gene: TRBV7-3; abundance: .; CDR3aa: ASSLNLGHNNEQF
v_gene: TRBV6-6; abundance: .; CDR3aa: ASSNPDNWGHGYT
v_gene: TRBV28; abundance: .; CDR3aa: ASSSGQLIYGYT
v_gene: TRBV2; abundance: .; CDR3aa: ASGRRSYNSPLH
v_gene: TRBV10-3; abundance: .; CDR3aa: AIRVTDTQY
v_gene: TRBV2; abundance: .; CDR3aa: ASSEALLASDTQY
v_gene: TRBV7-2; abundance: .; CDR3aa: ASSFPVGGRPSTDTQY
v_gene: TRBV28; abundance: .; CDR3aa: ASRASGTDTQY
v_gene: TRBV2; abundance: .; CDR3aa: ASSITGRTGELF